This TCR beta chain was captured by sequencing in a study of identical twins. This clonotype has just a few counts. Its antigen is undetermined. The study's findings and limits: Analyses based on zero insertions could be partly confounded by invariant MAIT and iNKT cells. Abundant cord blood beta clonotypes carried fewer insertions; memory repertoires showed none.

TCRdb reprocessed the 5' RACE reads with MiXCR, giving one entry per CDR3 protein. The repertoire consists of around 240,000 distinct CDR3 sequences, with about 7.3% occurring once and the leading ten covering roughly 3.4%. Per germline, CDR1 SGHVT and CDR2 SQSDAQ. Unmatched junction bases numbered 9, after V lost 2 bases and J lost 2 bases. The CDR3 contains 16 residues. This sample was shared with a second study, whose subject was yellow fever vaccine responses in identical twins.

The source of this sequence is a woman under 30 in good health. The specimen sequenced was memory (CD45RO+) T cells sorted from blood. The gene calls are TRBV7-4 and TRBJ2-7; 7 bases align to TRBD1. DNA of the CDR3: TGTGCCAGCAGCTTAACTAAGGTTGACAGGGCCTACGAGCAGTACGTC. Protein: CASSLTKVDRAYEQYV.